This T cell receptor beta chain was obtained from a study of T-cell reconstitution after alpha-beta-depleted transplantation in children. Germline CDR1 reads DFQATT; CDR2 reads SNEGSKA (reference sequence). Trimming took 3 bases from V and 7 from J, leaving 13 bases between them. This CDR3 spans 13 amino acids. Unique molecular identifiers tagged the TCRbeta library. Using its own MiXCR run on the PCR reads, TCRdb lists one record per CDR3 protein. The sample yields about 610,000 distinct CDR3 sequences, about 10% seen once. This TCR derives from a human donor who donated a stem cell graft to a child with acute myeloid leukemia. Sequencing used PBMCs from the stem cell graft donor, obtained from the stem cell graft. The chain links TRBV20-1 to TRBJ1-5; a weak D match, TRBD1 (5 bases). The CDR3 loop reads CSASYLGGQPQHF. The CDR3 region has the DNA TGCAGTGCTAGTTACCTCGGGGGACAGCCCCAGCATTTT.